This T cell receptor beta chain was captured in a study of OX40 agonist ivuxolimab in advanced cancers. Study details: Patients were dosed with the agonistic anti-OX40 (CD134) antibody ivuxolimab. Regarding the study as a whole: The authors did not determine the antigen specificity of the expanded peripheral T cells.

TCRdb's table, derived via immunoSEQ multiplex PCR, lists solely in-frame clones and lacks some. The sample lists 85,000 to 100,000 clones, around 82% occurring once. Concerning this clone itself: Its antigen is not known.

Trimming took 3 bases from V and 4 from J, leaving 2 bases between them. The germline CDR1 and CDR2 sequences are SEHNR and FQNEAQ (reference sequence). This CDR3 is built from 11 residues. Specimen: CD4+ or CD8+ T cells sorted from blood, collected in a trial of the OX40 agonist ivuxolimab. The receptor comes from an adult with an advanced solid tumor such as melanoma, head and neck, liver or kidney cancer. V usage is TRBV7-9 and J usage is TRBJ2-3; no clear D gene. The CDR3 DNA follows: TGTGCCAGCAGCTTCGCAGATACGCAGTATTTT. The encoded protein is CASSFADTQYF.